These 20 T cell receptor beta chains share one sample of origin, sequenced in a study of molecular identifiers for immune sequencing clone quantification. TCRdb reprocessed the PCR reads via MiXCR and lists one record per CDR3 protein. Of about 640,000 distinct CDR3 sequences in the sample, around 20% were seen once. Sequenced: naive CD8+ T cells from blood, with Jurkat cell RNA spiked in. The subset is: FACS-sorted CD8+CD4-CCR7+CD45RA+ naive T cells. These receptors were collected from a human donor in good health. Some libraries in this study had Jurkat cell RNA spiked in.

In this sample, this clonotype turned up a few times. The chain couples TRBV11-2 to TRBJ1-5, with D hard to call. The CDR3 consists of 13 residues. V lost 0 bases to trimming and J lost 4 bases, with 4 bases between them. Germline loops: CDR1 SGHAT, CDR2 FQNNGV. CDR3 coding DNA: TGTGCCAGCAGCTTAGATTGGAATCAGCCCCAGCATTTT. Encoded protein: CASSLDWNQPQHF.

Ten or more counts support this clonotype. The rearrangement uses TRBV7-6 and TRBJ2-7; 9 bases line up with TRBD1. In germline, CDR1 is SGHVS, CDR2 FNYEAQ. The CDR3 loop spans 14 amino acids. After removal of 5 bases from V and 4 bases from J, the junction contained 6 bases not matched to a gene. CDR3 amino acids: CASSLWDRDYEQYF. CDR3 in DNA: TGTGCCAGCAGCCTCTGGGACAGGGATTACGAGCAGTACTTC.

This clonotype was counted many times. CDR3 nucleotides: TGTGCCAGCAGTCTCCCCCAGATAGCGAACACTGAAGCTTTCTTT. Its translation: CASSLPQIANTEAFF. The rearrangement joins TRBV28 to TRBJ1-1; no firm D call. CDR3 length: 15 amino acids. CDR1 is MDHEN and CDR2 is SYDVKM in the germline V gene. Trimming removed 5 bases at V and 1 base at J, with 14 bases between.

This clonotype was counted many times. V usage is TRBV9 and J usage is TRBJ1-2, with 9 bases fitting TRBD1. Trimming cost V 4 bases and J 4 bases; bases outside gene matches: 8. The CDR3 is made up of 15 amino acids. Looked up from germline, CDR1 is SGDLS and CDR2 is YYNGEE. This CDR3 is CASSPRTGAGYGYTF. CDR3 bases: TGTGCCAGCAGCCCTCGGACAGGGGCTGGCTATGGCTACACCTTC.

This clonotype came up many times. V usage is TRBV7-9 and J usage is TRBJ2-7; weak D call: TRBD1 (6 bases). The germline V gene has CDR1 SEHNR and CDR2 FQNEAQ (reference sequence). The CDR3 is made up of 14 amino acids. Trimming stripped 1 base from V and 3 bases from J, with 10 bases between. This chain's CDR3 is CASSLVQGNYEQYF. CDR3 DNA sequence: TGTGCCAGCAGCTTAGTCCAGGGGAACTACGAGCAGTACTTC.

This clonotype was detected ten times or more. The V call is TRBV27, the J call TRBJ2-7; possible D gene TRBD1, 6 bases. Trimming removed 10 bases at V and 0 bases at J, with 13 bases between. The CDR3 contains 13 residues. The germline V gene encodes CDR1 MNHEY and CDR2 SMNVEV (reference sequence). CDR3 DNA: TGTGCCACCCAGAGGACAGACTCCTACGAGCAGTACTTC. Translated: CATQRTDSYEQYF.

This clonotype was seen many times. J is TRBJ1-3 and V is TRBV7-2, with D tentatively TRBD1 (5 bases). The germline V and J ends were trimmed by 3 bases and 0 bases, with 9 bases remaining between them. This CDR3 region has 15 residues. Germline CDR1 is SGHTA and CDR2 is FQGNSA. The CDR3 coding sequence is TGTGCCAGCAGCTTTGGACACCCCTCTGGAAACACCATATATTTT. Translating it yields CASSFGHPSGNTIYF.

This clonotype occurred a few times. The gene calls are TRBV25-1 and TRBJ2-7; possibly TRBD1 for D (6 bases). The V gene lost 1 base and the J gene lost 6 bases, with 13 bases spanning the gap. This CDR3 contains 14 residues. Germline lookup yields CDR1 MGHDK and CDR2 SYGVNS. The CDR3 here is CASSELGQPSEQYF. Written as DNA, the CDR3 is TGTGCCAGCAGTGAATTGGGACAACCATCCGAGCAGTACTTC.

This clonotype occurred a few times. The chain's CDR3 is CASSQESGSSYNEQFF. The CDR3 region has the DNA TGCGCCAGCAGCCAAGAATCAGGGAGCTCCTACAATGAGCAGTTCTTC. The V gene is TRBV4-3, the J gene TRBJ2-1, with D perhaps TRBD1 or TRBD2 (5 bases each). CDR3 length: 16 amino acids. CDR1 is LGHNA, CDR2 YSLEER, per germline. Deletions cut 0 bases from V and 0 bases from J, with 9 bases between.

This clonotype occurred many times. The V call is TRBV7-9, the J call TRBJ2-7; D is tentatively TRBD1 or TRBD2 (5 bases each). V was cut by 4 bases and J by 4 bases, with 17 bases left in between. Germline CDR1 reads SEHNR; CDR2 reads FQNEAQ (reference sequence). This CDR3 is 15 amino acids long. The CDR3 DNA follows: TGTGCCAGCAGCTCGGACGGGACCCCAACTTACGAGCAGTACTTC. Translated, it gives CASSSDGTPTYEQYF.

This chain uses TRBV19 with TRBJ2-1, with TRBD2 matching over 12 bases. Germline CDR1 is LNHDA and CDR2 is SQIVND (reference sequence). The CDR3 has 16 residues. V lost 5 bases to trimming and J lost 5 bases; unmatched junction nucleotides: 7. The CDR3 region has the DNA TGTGCCAGTAGTCACCTAGCGGGAGGGACAAACAATGAGCAGTTCTTC. Protein: CASSHLAGGTNNEQFF.

Only a few counts were recorded for this clonotype. This chain joins TRBV3-1 and TRBJ1-1, with unresolved D. Trimming cost V 1 base and J 4 bases, with 13 bases left between them. Germline V gene lookup returns CDR1 LGHDT and CDR2 YNNKEL (reference sequence). This CDR3 comprises 15 residues. In nucleotides, the CDR3 is TGTGCCAGCAGCCAAGCTGAAGGGTACGTCACTGAAGCTTTCTTT. Residues: CASSQAEGYVTEAFF.

This clonotype was observed many times. The V call is TRBV2, the J call TRBJ2-3, with 8 bases aligning to TRBD2. The CDR3 runs 14 residues. CDR1 SNHLY and CDR2 FYNNEI come from the germline V gene. J lost 1 base, V lost 7 bases, and 4 bases had no gene match. CDR3 amino acids: CASTRREGTDTQYF. Here the CDR3 DNA reads TGTGCCAGCACGAGGCGGGAGGGCACAGATACGCAGTATTTT.

V usage is TRBV12-3 or TRBV12-4 and J usage is TRBJ1-5, with 7 bases matching TRBD1. V was clipped by 7 bases and J by 0 bases; unmatched bases: 6. The CDR3 contains 15 residues. The DNA of the CDR3 is TGTGCCAGCACCCACGGGACAGTTAGCAATCAGCCCCAGCATTTT. Amino acids: CASTHGTVSNQPQHF.

This clonotype was found many times. This chain links TRBV30 with TRBJ2-1; TRBD1 matches 7 bases. V lost 5 bases, J lost 6 bases, and 10 bases stayed unmatched. This CDR3 contains 14 residues. Germline CDR1 is GTSNPN and CDR2 is SVGIG (reference sequence). This CDR3 reads CAWQSGTAANEQFF. The CDR3 DNA follows: TGTGCCTGGCAGTCCGGGACAGCTGCCAATGAGCAGTTCTTC.

The chain carries TRBV7-6 and TRBJ1-1, with TRBD1 identical over 7 bases. This CDR3 is 15 amino acids long. CDR1 and CDR2 (germline): SGHVS, FNYEAQ. V shed 5 bases, J shed 10 bases, and the junction held 16 bases outside the gene matches. Here the CDR3 reads CASSMAGGTDSGAFF. DNA for the CDR3: TGTGCCAGCAGCATGGCAGGGGGTACGGATTCGGGAGCTTTCTTT.

The chain combines TRBV6-1 with TRBJ2-1, with D perhaps matching TRBD2 (5 bases). V lost 5 bases, J lost 3 bases, and 14 bases lay in between. The germline CDR1 and CDR2 sequences are MNHNS and SASEGT. This CDR3 spans 15 amino acids. CDR3 bases: TGTGCCAGCAGTTATCGACGGGATGGCTACAATGAGCAGTTCTTC. This sequence encodes CASSYRRDGYNEQFF.

Ten or more counts support this clonotype. The CDR3 spells CSAHPPGHPYEQYF. In DNA form, the CDR3 reads TGCAGTGCCCACCCACCGGGACATCCCTACGAGCAGTACTTC. The V gene is TRBV20-1, the J gene TRBJ2-7, with D possibly matching TRBD1 (6 bases). V lost 6 bases, J lost 2 bases, and 17 bases lay in between. In germline, CDR1 is DFQATT, CDR2 SNEGSKA (reference sequence). The CDR3 covers 14 residues.

There are many counts of this clonotype. The chain employs TRBV7-9 and TRBJ2-5; no clear D. Germline V CDR1 and CDR2: SEHNR, FQNEAQ (reference sequence). The CDR3 is 11 residues long. Trimming stripped 4 bases from V and 5 bases from J, with 5 bases between. CDR3: CASSYWETQYF. Here the CDR3 DNA reads TGTGCCAGCAGCTACTGGGAGACCCAGTACTTC.

Comments on this clonotype: The junction and the germline gene differ at one end; a read error may be behind it. The CDR3 nucleotides read TGTTCCAGCACCCAGCTCACCGGAGTTCCGGGAGGCTACACCTTC. Protein sequence: CSSTQLTGVPGGYTF. This chain connects TRBV6-1 to TRBJ1-2, with unresolved D. CDR3 size: 15 residues. Germline V gene sequence: CDR1 MNHNS, CDR2 SASEGT.